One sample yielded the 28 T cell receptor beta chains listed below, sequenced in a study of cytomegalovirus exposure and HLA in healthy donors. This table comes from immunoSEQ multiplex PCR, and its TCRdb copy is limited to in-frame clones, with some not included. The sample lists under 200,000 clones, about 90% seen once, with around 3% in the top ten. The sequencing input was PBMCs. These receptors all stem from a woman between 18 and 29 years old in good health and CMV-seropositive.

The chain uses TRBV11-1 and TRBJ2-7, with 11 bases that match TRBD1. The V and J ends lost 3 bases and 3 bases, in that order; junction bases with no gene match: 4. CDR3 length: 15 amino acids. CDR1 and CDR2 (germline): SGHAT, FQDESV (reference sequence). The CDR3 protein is CASSFSGTGGYEQYF. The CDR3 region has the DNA TGTGCCAGCAGCTTCTCCGGGACAGGGGGCTACGAGCAGTACTTC.

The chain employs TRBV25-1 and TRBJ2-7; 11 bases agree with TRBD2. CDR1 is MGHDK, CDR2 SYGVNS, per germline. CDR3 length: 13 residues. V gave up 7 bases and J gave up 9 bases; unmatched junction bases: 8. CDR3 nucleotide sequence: TGTGCCAGCACGACTAGCGGGGCCTCTGGGCAGTACTTC. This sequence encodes CASTTSGASGQYF.

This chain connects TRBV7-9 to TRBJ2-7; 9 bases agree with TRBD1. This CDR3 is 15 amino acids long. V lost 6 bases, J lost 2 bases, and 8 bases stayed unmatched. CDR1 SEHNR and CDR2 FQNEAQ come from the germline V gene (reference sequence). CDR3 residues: CASSSGQGNPYEQYF. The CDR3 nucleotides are TGTGCCAGCAGTTCGGGACAGGGCAACCCCTACGAGCAGTACTTC.

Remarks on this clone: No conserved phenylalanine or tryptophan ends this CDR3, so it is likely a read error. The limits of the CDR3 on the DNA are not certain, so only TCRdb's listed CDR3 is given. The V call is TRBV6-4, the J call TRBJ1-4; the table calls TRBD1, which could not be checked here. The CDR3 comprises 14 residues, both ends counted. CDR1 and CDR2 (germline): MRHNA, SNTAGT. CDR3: CASIFGPGQGAGGL.

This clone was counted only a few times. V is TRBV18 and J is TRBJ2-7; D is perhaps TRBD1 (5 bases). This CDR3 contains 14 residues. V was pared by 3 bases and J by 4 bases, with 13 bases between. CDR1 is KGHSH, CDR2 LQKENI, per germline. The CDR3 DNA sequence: TGTGCCAGCTCACCCCCCGACAGTCAATACGAGCAGTACTTC. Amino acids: CASSPPDSQYEQYF.

The DNA of the CDR3 is TGCGCCAGCAGCCCTACAGGACCCCGGGGCTACACCTTC. As protein: CASSPTGPRGYTF. The gene calls are TRBV5-1 and TRBJ1-2; TRBD1 is a possible D gene (5 bases). The CDR3 covers 13 residues. Germline assignment: CDR1 SGHRS and CDR2 YFSETQ. Trimming stripped 4 bases from V and 8 bases from J, with 15 bases between.

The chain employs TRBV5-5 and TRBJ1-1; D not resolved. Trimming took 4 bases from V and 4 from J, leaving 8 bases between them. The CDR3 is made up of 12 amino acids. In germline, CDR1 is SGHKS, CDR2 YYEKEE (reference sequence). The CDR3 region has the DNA TGTGCCAGCAGCCTTCTTCGCACTGAAGCTTTCTTT. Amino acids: CASSLLRTEAFF.

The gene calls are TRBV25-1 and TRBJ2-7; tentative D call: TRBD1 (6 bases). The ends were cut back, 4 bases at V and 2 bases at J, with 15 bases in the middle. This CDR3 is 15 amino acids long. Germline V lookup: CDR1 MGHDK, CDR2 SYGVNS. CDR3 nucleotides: TGTGCCAGCAGTGTTCCCCGGGACACCACCTACGAGCAGTACTTC. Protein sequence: CASSVPRDTTYEQYF.

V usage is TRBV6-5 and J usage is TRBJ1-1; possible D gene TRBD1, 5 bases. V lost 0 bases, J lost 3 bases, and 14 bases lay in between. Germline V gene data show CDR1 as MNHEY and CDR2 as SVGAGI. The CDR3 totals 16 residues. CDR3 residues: CASSYSSGGIYTEAFF. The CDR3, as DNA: TGTGCCAGCAGTTACTCGTCCGGGGGAATCTACACTGAAGCTTTCTTT.

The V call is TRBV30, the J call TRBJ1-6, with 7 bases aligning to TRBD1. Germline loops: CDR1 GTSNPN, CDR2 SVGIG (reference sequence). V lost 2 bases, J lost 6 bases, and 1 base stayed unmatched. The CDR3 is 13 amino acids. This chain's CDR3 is CAWSRQGNSPLHF. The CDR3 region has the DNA TGTGCCTGGAGTCGACAGGGTAATTCACCCCTCCACTTT.

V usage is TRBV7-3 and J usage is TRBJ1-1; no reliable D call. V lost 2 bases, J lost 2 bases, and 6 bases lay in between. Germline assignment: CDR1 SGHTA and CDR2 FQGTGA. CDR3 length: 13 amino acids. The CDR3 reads CASSLGSNTEAFF. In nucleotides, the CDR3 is TGTGCCAGCAGCTTAGGGAGTAACACTGAAGCTTTCTTT.

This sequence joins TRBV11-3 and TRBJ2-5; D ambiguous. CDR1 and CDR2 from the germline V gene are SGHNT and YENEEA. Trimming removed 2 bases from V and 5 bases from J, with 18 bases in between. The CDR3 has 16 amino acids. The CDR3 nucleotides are TGTGCCAGCAGCTTATATGCAGGTAGGTTTCGGGAGACCCAGTACTTC. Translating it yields CASSLYAGRFRETQYF.

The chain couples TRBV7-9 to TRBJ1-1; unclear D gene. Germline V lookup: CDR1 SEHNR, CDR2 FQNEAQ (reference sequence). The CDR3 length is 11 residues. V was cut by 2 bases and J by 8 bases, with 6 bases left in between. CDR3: CASSLKEEAFF. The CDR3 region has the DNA TGTGCCAGCAGCTTAAAGGAGGAAGCTTTCTTT.

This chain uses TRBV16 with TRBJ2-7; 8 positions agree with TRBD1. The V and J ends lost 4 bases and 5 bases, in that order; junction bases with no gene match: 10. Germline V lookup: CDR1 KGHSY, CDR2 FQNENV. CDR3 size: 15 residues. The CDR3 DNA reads TGTGCCAGCAGCCCCCGCCCGAGACAGGGGCACGAGCAGTACTTC. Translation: CASSPRPRQGHEQYF.

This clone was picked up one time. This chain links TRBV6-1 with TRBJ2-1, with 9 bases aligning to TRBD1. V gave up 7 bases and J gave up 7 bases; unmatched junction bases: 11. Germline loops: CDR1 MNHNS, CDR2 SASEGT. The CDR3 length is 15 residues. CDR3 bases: TGTGCCAGCACCAACTCCGGGACAGGGTCGAATGAGCAGTTCTTC. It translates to CASTNSGTGSNEQFF.

Here the CDR3 reads CASSLEPWTSGRSSYNEQFF. The CDR3, as DNA: TGTGCCAGCAGCTTAGAGCCTTGGACTAGCGGACGGAGCTCCTACAATGAGCAGTTCTTC. This rearrangement joins TRBV11-3 to TRBJ2-1; the match to TRBD2 covers 10 bases. The J segment lost 0 bases and the V segment lost 0 bases, leaving 11 bases of the junction unmatched. Germline lookup yields CDR1 SGHNT and CDR2 YENEEA. The length of the CDR3 is 20 residues.

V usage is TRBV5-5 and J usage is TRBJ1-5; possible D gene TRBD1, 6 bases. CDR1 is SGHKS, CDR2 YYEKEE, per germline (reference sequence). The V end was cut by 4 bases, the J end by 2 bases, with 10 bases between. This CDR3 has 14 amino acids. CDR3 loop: CASSLGGGNQPQHF. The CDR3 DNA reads TGTGCCAGCAGCCTTGGGGGCGGCAATCAGCCCCAGCATTTT.

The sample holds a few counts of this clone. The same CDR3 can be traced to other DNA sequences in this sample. For the CDR3, the DNA is TGCGCCAGCAGCTTGGATCGCAGAGGCTATGGCTACACCTTC. This gives the protein CASSLDRRGYGYTF. This chain joins TRBV5-1 and TRBJ1-2; D gene ambiguous. V dropped 0 bases and J dropped 4 bases, with 10 bases sitting between them. The CDR3 covers 14 residues. CDR1 and CDR2 from the germline V gene are SGHRS and YFSETQ.

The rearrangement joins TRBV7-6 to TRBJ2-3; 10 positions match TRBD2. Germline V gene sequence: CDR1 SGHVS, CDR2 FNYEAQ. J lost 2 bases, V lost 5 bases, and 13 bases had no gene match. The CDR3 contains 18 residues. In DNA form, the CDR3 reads TGTGCCAGCAGCCTACGATCGACTAGCGGGCTAAACACAGATACGCAGTATTTT. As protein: CASSLRSTSGLNTDTQYF.

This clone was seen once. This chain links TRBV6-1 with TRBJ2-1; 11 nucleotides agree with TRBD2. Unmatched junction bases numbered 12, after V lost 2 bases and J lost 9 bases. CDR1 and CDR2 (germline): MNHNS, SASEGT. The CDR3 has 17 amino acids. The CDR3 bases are TGTGCCAGCAGTGAATTGCGCCTAGCGGGGGGATACGGTGAGCAGTTCTTC. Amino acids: CASSELRLAGGYGEQFF.

CDR3 in DNA: TGCAGCGTGATGACCGGGACAGGCTATGGCTACACCTTC. Protein product: CSVMTGTGYGYTF. This sequence joins TRBV29-1 and TRBJ1-2; 8 bases are a match to TRBD1. Germline V gene sequence: CDR1 SQVTM, CDR2 ANQGSEA. This CDR3 region has 13 residues. The trim removed 6 bases at V and 4 bases at J, leaving 7 bases unmatched.

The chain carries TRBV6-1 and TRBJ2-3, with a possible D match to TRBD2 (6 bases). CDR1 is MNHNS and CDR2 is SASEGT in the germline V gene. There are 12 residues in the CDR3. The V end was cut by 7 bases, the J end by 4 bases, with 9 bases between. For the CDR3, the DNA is TGTGCCAGCAACGGGGAGGCAGATACGCAGTATTTT. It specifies CASNGEADTQYF.

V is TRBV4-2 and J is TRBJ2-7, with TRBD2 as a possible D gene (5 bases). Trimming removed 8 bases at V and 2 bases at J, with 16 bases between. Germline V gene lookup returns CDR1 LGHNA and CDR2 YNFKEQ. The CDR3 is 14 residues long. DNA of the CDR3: TGTGCCAGCGGCGCTGGGGAGTTCGCCTACGAGCAGTACTTC. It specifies CASGAGEFAYEQYF.

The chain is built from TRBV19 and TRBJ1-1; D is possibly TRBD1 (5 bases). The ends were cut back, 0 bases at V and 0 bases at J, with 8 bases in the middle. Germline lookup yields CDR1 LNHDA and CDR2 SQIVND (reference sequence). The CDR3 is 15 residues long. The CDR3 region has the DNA TGTGCCAGTAGTATAGAAGGGGCCATGAACACTGAAGCTTTCTTT. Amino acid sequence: CASSIEGAMNTEAFF.

CDR3 amino acids: CASSWLRRGGFEQYF. The CDR3 DNA is TGTGCCAGCAGCTGGCTCCGCAGGGGCGGTTTCGAGCAGTACTTC. V usage is TRBV5-8 and J usage is TRBJ2-7; a possible D gene is TRBD1 (6 bases). Germline V gives CDR1 SGHTS, CDR2 YDEGEE. Trimming stripped 3 bases from V and 6 bases from J, with 19 bases between. The CDR3 is 15 residues long.

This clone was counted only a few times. As DNA, the CDR3 is TGTGCCAGCAGGCAAGACAATTGGAATAACTATGGCTACACCTTC. Protein product: CASRQDNWNNYGYTF. This chain links TRBV7-2 with TRBJ1-2; D is ambiguous. The ends were cut back, 6 bases at V and 1 base at J, with 15 bases in the middle. This CDR3 spans 15 amino acids. Germline CDR1 SGHTA, CDR2 FQGNSA.

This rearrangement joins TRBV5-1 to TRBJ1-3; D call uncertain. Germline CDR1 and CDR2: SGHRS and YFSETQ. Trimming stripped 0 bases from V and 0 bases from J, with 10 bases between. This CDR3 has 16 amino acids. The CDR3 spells CASSLDSALSGNTIYF. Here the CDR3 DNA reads TGCGCCAGCAGCTTGGACTCTGCCCTCTCTGGAAACACCATATATTTT. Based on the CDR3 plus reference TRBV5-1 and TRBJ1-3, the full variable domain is KAGVTQTPRYLIKTRGQQVTLSCSPISGHRSVSWYQQTPGQGLQFLFEYFSETQRNKGNFPGRFSGRQFSNSRSEMNVSTLELGDSALYLCASSLDSALSGNTIYFGEGSWLTVV.

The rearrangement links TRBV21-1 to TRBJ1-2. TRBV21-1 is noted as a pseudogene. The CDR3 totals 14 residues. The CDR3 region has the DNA TGTGCCAGCAGCAAAGTAATTAGAGGGTGGGGCTACACCTTC. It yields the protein CASSKVIRGWGYTF.